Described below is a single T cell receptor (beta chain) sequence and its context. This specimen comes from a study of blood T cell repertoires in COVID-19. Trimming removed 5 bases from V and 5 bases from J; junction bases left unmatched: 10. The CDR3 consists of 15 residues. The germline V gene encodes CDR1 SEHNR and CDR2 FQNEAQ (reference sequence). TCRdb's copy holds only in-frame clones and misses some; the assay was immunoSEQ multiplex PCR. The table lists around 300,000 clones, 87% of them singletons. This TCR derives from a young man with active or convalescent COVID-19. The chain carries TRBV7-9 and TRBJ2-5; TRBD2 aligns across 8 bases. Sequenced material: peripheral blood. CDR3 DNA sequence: TGTGCCAGCAGCGGGGAGATTAGCGGGATGGAGACCCAGTACTTC. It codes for CASSGEISGMETQYF.